The 3 T cell receptor beta chains below were found in one sample sequenced in a study of blood T cells in healthy people across ages. A sample-barcoded 5' primer and a J-beta primer mix were used in a second PCR of about 7 to 11 cycles. TCRdb independently ran MiXCR on the 5' RACE reads; one entry per CDR3 protein. The sample lists about 1.4 million distinct CDR3 sequences; 55% to 75% were seen once. Sequences were obtained from blood. These receptors all stem from a man in his late teens or twenties in good health.

This chain joins TRBV5-1 and TRBJ2-7, with D tentatively TRBD1 (5 bases). The CDR3 has 16 amino acids. Trimming removed 3 bases from V and 1 base from J, with 17 bases in between. Germline V gene data show CDR1 as SGHRS and CDR2 as YFSETQ. CDR3 in DNA: TGCGCCAGCAGCTCGGATGCCACAGGTGGATCCTACGAGCAGTACTTC. Translated, it gives CASSSDATGGSYEQYF.

DNA of the CDR3: TGTGCCAGCAGCCAAAGGTCTGGTGGGACCTCAGGGGATGAGCAGTTCTTC. Protein product: CASSQRSGGTSGDEQFF. This rearrangement joins TRBV3-1 to TRBJ2-1, with D perhaps matching TRBD1 (6 bases). Germline-derived CDR1 and CDR2 are LGHDT and YNNKEL (reference sequence). Trimming left V 2 bases short and J 8 bases short, with 22 bases between. The CDR3 runs 17 residues.

The chain has TRBV7-8 and TRBJ2-7; TRBD1 matches 7 bases. After removal of 5 bases from V and 6 bases from J, the junction contained 13 bases not matched to a gene. The CDR3 runs 15 residues. Germline V CDR1 and CDR2: SGHVS, FQNEAQ. The CDR3 is CASSPRQGGVAEQYF. CDR3 DNA: TGTGCCAGCAGCCCTCGACAGGGCGGAGTAGCCGAGCAGTACTTC.